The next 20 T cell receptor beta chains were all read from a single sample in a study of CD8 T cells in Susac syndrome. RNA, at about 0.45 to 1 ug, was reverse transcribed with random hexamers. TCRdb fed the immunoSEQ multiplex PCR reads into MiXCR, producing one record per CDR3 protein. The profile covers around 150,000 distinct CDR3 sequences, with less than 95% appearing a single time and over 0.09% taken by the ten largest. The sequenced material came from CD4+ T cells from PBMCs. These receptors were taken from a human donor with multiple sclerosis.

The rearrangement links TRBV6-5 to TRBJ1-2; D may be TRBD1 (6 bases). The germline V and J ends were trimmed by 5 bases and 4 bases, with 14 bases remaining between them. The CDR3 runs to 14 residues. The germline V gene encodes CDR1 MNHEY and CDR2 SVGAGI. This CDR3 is CASSARGGVYGYTF. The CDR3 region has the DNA TGTGCCAGCAGTGCCAGGGGAGGCGTCTATGGCTACACCTTC.

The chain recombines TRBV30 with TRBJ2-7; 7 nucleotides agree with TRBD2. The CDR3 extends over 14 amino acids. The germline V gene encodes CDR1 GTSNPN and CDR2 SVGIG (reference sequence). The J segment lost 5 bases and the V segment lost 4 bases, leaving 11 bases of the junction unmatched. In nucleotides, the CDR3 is TGTGCCTGGAAGGGCGGCGGGAGTCTCCACGAGCAGTACTTC. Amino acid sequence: CAWKGGGSLHEQYF. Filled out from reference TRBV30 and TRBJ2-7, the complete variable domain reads SQTIHQWPATLVQPVGSPLSLECTVEGTSNPNLYWYRQAAGRGLQLLFYSVGIGQISSEVPQNLSASRPQDRQFILSSKKLLLSDSGFYLCAWKGGGSLHEQYFGPGTRLTVT.

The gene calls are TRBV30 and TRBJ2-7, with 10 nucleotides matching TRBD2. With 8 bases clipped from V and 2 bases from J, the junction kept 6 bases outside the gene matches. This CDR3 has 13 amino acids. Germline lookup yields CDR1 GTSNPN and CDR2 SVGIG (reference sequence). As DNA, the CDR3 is TGTGCCCGAAAAACTAGCGGGACCTACGAGCAGTACTTC. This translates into CARKTSGTYEQYF.

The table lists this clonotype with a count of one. The CDR3 DNA is TGTGCCACCGGACTAGCGGGAGGAAGTCGAGAGACCCAGTACTTC. Protein product: CATGLAGGSRETQYF. This sequence joins TRBV28 and TRBJ2-5; 14 bases are shared with TRBD2. Germline V CDR1 and CDR2: MDHEN, SYDVKM. The length of the CDR3 is 15 residues. J lost 4 bases, V lost 10 bases, and 8 bases had no gene match.

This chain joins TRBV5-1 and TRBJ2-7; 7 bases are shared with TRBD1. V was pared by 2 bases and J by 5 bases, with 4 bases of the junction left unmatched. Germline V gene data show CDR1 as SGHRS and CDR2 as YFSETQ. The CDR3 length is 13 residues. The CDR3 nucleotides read TGCGCCAGCAGCTTCGCAGGGGGAAACGAGCAGTACTTC. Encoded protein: CASSFAGGNEQYF.

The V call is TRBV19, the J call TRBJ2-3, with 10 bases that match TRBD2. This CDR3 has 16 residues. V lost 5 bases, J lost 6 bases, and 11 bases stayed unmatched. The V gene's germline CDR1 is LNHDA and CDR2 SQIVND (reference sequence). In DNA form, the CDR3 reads TGTGCCAGTAGTCCTTGGGAGCGGGAGGGGCTGGATACGCAGTATTTT. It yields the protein CASSPWEREGLDTQYF.

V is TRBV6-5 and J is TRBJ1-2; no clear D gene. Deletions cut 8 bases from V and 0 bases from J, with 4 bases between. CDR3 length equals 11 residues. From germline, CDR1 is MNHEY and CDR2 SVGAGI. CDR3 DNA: TGTGCCAGCCTAACTAACTATGGCTACACCTTC. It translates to CASLTNYGYTF.

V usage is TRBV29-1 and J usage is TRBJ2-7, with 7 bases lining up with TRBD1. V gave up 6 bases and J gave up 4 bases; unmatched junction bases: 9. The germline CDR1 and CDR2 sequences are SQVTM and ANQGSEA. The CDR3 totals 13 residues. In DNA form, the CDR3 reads TGCAGCGTAGTTACCGGGACAGATTACGAGCAGTACTTC. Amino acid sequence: CSVVTGTDYEQYF.

CDR3 bases: TGTGCCAGCAGCCACACGAGAGGCGAGCAGTACTTC. Amino acid sequence: CASSHTRGEQYF. The V and J genes are TRBV7-8 and TRBJ2-7; D is undetermined. V was pared by 5 bases and J by 6 bases, with 11 bases between. Germline-derived CDR1 and CDR2 are SGHVS and FQNEAQ. The CDR3 totals 12 residues.

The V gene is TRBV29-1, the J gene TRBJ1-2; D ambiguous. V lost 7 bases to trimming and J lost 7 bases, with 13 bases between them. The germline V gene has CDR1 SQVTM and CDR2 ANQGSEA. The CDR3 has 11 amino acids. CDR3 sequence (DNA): TGCAGCGCGTTCCTGGGCTCTGGCTACACCTTC. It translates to CSAFLGSGYTF.

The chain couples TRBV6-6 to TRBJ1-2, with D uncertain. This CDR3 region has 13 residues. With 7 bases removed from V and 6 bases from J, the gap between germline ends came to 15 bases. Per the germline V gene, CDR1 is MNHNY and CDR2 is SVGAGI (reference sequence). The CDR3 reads CASNQNTGDGYTF. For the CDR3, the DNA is TGTGCCAGCAACCAAAACACGGGCGATGGCTACACCTTC.

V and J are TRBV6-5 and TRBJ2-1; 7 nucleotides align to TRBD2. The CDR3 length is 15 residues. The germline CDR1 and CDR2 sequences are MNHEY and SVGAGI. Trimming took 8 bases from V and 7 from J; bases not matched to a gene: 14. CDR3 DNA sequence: TGTGCCAGCCACGGGGAGGGGAGGCCCGGAAATGAGCAGTTCTTC. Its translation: CASHGEGRPGNEQFF.

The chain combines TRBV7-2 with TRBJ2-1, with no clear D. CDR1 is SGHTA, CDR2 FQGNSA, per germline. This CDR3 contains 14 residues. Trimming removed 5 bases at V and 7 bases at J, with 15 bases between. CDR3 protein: CASSANAGSNEQFF. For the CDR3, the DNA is TGTGCCAGCAGCGCAAACGCCGGGTCTAATGAGCAGTTCTTC.

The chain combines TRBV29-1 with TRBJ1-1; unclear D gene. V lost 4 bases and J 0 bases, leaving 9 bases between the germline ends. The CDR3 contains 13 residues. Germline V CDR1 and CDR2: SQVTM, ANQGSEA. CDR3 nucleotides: TGCAGCGTTGGTAGGGCCATGAACACTGAAGCTTTCTTT. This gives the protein CSVGRAMNTEAFF.

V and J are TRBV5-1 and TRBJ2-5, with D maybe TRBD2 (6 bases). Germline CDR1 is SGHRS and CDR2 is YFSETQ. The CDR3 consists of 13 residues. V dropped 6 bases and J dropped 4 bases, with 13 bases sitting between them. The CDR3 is CASNPGAGETQYF. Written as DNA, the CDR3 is TGCGCCAGCAACCCAGGAGCGGGAGAGACCCAGTACTTC.

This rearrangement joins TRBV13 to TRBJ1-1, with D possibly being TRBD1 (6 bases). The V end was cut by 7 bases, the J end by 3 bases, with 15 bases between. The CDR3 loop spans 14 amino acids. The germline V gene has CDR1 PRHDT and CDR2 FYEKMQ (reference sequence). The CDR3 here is CASMGGGQDTEAFF. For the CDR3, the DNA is TGTGCCAGCATGGGCGGGGGGCAGGACACTGAAGCTTTCTTT.

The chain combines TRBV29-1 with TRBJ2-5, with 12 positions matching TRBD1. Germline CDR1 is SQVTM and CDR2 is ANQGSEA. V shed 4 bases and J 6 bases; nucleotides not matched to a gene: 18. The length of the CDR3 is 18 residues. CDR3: CSVVSPFPGTGGRQTQYF. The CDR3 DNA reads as TGCAGCGTTGTTTCTCCCTTTCCCGGGACAGGGGGCAGGCAGACCCAGTACTTC.

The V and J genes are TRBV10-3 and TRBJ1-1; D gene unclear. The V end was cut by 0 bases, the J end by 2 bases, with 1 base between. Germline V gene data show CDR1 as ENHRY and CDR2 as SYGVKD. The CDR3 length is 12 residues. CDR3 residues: CAISESNTEAFF. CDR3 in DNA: TGTGCCATCAGTGAGTCAAACACTGAAGCTTTCTTT.

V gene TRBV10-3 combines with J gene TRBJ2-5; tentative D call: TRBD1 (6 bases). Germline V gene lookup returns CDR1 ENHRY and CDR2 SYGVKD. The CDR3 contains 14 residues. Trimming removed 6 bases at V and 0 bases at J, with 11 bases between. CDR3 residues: CAISERTDQETQYF. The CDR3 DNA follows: TGTGCCATCAGCGAGCGGACAGACCAAGAGACCCAGTACTTC.

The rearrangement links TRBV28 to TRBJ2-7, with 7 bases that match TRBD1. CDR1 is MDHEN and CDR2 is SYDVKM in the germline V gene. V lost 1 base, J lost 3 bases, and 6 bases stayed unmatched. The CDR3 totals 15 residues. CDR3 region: CASSLYGTVSYEQYF. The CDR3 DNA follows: TGTGCCAGCAGTTTATACGGGACAGTGAGCTACGAGCAGTACTTC.